This entry concerns a single T cell receptor beta chain. Its antigen is undetermined. This sample is part of a study of T-cell reconstitution after alpha-beta-depleted transplantation in children. The study, taken as a whole, reports: T-cell counts and diversity at one year following transplant were attributed mainly to newly produced T cells. Expanded clones from the graft, numbering several hundred, reportedly supplied alpha-beta T cells about two months after transplant.

A TCRbeta library incorporating unique molecular identifiers was prepared. MiXCR, run by TCRdb on the PCR reads, gives a single entry per CDR3 protein. This table holds approximately 500,000 distinct CDR3 sequences, about 10% found once. The source material was PBMCs, sampled before TCRalphabeta/CD19-depleted stem cell transplant. This clonotype originated in a child aged 2-15 years with inherited bone marrow failure, due to receive a stem cell transplant.

Here the CDR3 DNA reads TGTGCCAGCAGTTACTCAGCGCATAACTATGGCTACACCTTC. It is translated as CASSYSAHNYGYTF. The rearrangement joins TRBV6-5 to TRBJ1-2, with unresolved D. Between the trimmed V and J ends, which lost 0 bases and 1 base, there was a span of 6 bases. Germline V CDR1 and CDR2: MNHEY, SVGAGI. CDR3 size: 14 residues.